This TCR beta chain was captured by sequencing in a study of cytomegalovirus exposure and HLA in healthy donors. For the study at large: Genotyping of 400 or so donors showed that around 81% belonged to the Caucasian-associated ancestry cluster.

Germline values: CDR1 MRHNA, CDR2 SNTAGT. The trim removed 3 bases at V and 4 bases at J, leaving 4 bases unmatched. The CDR3 is 14 amino acids. Primers: 60 Vbeta forward and 13 Jbeta reverse. Using immunoSEQ multiplex PCR, the repertoire was profiled, and TCRdb retains in-frame clones only, with some absent. The sample includes about 240,000 clones, about 77% of them seen just once. The V and J genes are TRBV6-4 and TRBJ2-3; the match to TRBD1 covers 7 bases. This TCR was recovered from a boy aged 10-17 years in good health and CMV-seronegative. The sample taken for sequencing was PBMCs. The chain's CDR3 is CASSENRGADTQYF. The CDR3 nucleotides read TGTGCCAGCAGTGAAAACAGGGGAGCAGATACGCAGTATTTT.